One sample yielded the 14 T cell receptor beta chains listed below, sequenced in a study of shared clonotypes between healthy human individuals. Here immunoSEQ multiplex PCR was the method, and the copy in TCRdb shows in-frame clones only, minus some. The sample shows over 2 million clones, 92% of them seen only once. Sequenced: naive CD4+ T cells from PBMCs. Documented subset: CD45RA+ positively selected. The receptors were gathered from a young man in good health. Some clones in this sample may be carry-over from other donors' samples.

The chain joins TRBV9 to TRBJ1-2; 9 nucleotides agree with TRBD1. The germline V gene has CDR1 SGDLS and CDR2 YYNGEE. The CDR3 covers 15 residues. The junction had 9 bases not matched to a gene; V was cut back by 4 bases and J by 5 bases. In DNA, the CDR3 is TGTGCCAGCAGCATAGCCGGGACAGGGACTTATGGCTACACCTTC. It yields the protein CASSIAGTGTYGYTF.

This chain links TRBV5-4 with TRBJ2-7, with 9 bases fitting TRBD1. CDR3 length: 14 amino acids. Germline trimming cut 0 bases from V and 5 bases from J; bases unmatched to any gene: 3. Germline values: CDR1 SGHNT, CDR2 YYREEE (reference sequence). CDR3 residues: CASSLGTGVDEQYF. CDR3 bases: TGTGCCAGCAGCTTGGGGACAGGGGTCGACGAGCAGTACTTC.

The chain has TRBV7-2 and TRBJ1-1; D might be TRBD1 (6 bases). The CDR3 runs to 19 residues. Germline V gene data show CDR1 as SGHTA and CDR2 as FQGNSA. Trimming stripped 3 bases from V and 1 base from J, with 24 bases between. The CDR3 sequence is CASSFVAWGATVRNTEAFF. As DNA, the CDR3 is TGTGCCAGCAGCTTTGTTGCTTGGGGGGCCACGGTGAGGAACACTGAAGCTTTCTTT.

The J gene is TRBJ1-2, the V gene TRBV19; weak D call: TRBD1 (5 bases). Germline values: CDR1 LNHDA, CDR2 SQIVND (reference sequence). The CDR3 loop spans 13 amino acids. Trimming removed 6 bases from V and 4 bases from J, with 12 bases in between. CDR3 nucleotide sequence: TGTGCCAGTAGAGTGGGGGATCGCTATGGCTACACCTTC. Its translation: CASRVGDRYGYTF.

Regarding this clone: This CDR3 is also generated by other DNA sequences in the sample. V gene TRBV5-1 combines with J gene TRBJ1-4; D gene ambiguous. The CDR3 is made up of 16 amino acids. V lost 0 bases to trimming and J lost 0 bases, with 9 bases between them. Per the germline V gene, CDR1 is SGHRS and CDR2 is YFSETQ. The CDR3 DNA follows: TGCGCCAGCAGCTTGGCAGCCACCGCAACTAATGAAAAACTGTTTTTT. Its translation is CASSLAATATNEKLFF.

The chain joins TRBV28 to TRBJ1-2; no clear D. The ends were cut back, 2 bases at V and 1 base at J, with 8 bases in the middle. The germline CDR1 and CDR2 sequences are MDHEN and SYDVKM. This CDR3 has 14 amino acids. CDR3 residues: CASSLGSFNYGYTF. The DNA of the CDR3 is TGTGCCAGCAGTTTAGGCTCCTTTAACTATGGCTACACCTTC.

The chain recombines TRBV9 with TRBJ1-1; 9 bases align to TRBD1. There are 16 residues in the CDR3. Unmatched junction bases numbered 7, after V lost 3 bases and J lost 1 base. Germline loops: CDR1 SGDLS, CDR2 YYNGEE. The CDR3 here is CASSALPGQGNTEAFF. CDR3 DNA: TGTGCCAGCAGCGCTCTTCCGGGACAGGGGAACACTGAAGCTTTCTTT.

This rearrangement joins TRBV10-3 to TRBJ2-7; 7 nucleotides match TRBD1. The germline CDR1 and CDR2 sequences are ENHRY and SYGVKD. With 3 bases clipped from V and 3 bases from J, the junction kept 5 bases outside the gene matches. The CDR3 length is 14 residues. CDR3 sequence reads: CAISELGQNYEQYF. In nucleotides, the CDR3 is TGTGCCATCAGTGAATTGGGACAGAACTACGAGCAGTACTTC.

The chain is built from TRBV5-6 and TRBJ2-7; D is ambiguous. The CDR3 length is 13 residues. The V gene lost 3 bases and the J gene lost 4 bases, with 11 bases spanning the gap. Germline lookup yields CDR1 SGHDT and CDR2 YYEEEE. CDR3 sequence (DNA): TGTGCCAGCAGCTCCCTGCTGCGGTACGAGCAGTACTTC. Its translation: CASSSLLRYEQYF. Full variable domain (remainder filled in from reference TRBV5-6 and TRBJ2-7): DAGVTQSPTHLIKTRGQQVTLRCSPKSGHDTVSWYQQALGQGPQFIFQYYEEEERQRGNFPDRFSGHQFPNYSSELNVNALLLGDSALYLCASSSLLRYEQYFGPGTRLTVT.

The rearrangement links TRBV2 to TRBJ2-3; TRBD2 matches at 10 bases. The CDR3 has 16 residues. Germline V lookup: CDR1 SNHLY, CDR2 FYNNEI. The trim removed 9 bases at V and 1 base at J, leaving 10 bases unmatched. The CDR3 reads CARARRAGGGTDTQYF. CDR3 DNA: TGTGCCAGGGCCCGCAGAGCGGGAGGGGGCACAGATACGCAGTATTTT.

V is TRBV19 and J is TRBJ1-2; no definite D call. With 6 bases removed from V and 3 bases from J, the gap between germline ends came to 14 bases. This CDR3 comprises 14 residues. Germline V CDR1 and CDR2: LNHDA, SQIVND (reference sequence). The DNA for the CDR3 is TGTGCCAGTAGCAACCCGGGCTTTGACTATGGCTACACCTTC. Protein product: CASSNPGFDYGYTF.

The V call is TRBV9, the J call TRBJ2-7; 9 nucleotides agree with TRBD1. CDR3 size: 15 residues. V gave up 2 bases and J gave up 5 bases; unmatched junction bases: 8. Per germline, CDR1 SGDLS and CDR2 YYNGEE. CDR3 sequence: CASSVLGQGLDEQYF. The CDR3, as DNA: TGTGCCAGCAGCGTCCTTGGACAGGGGCTCGACGAGCAGTACTTC.

The chain employs TRBV6-5 and TRBJ1-1; D ambiguous. CDR1 MNHEY and CDR2 SVGAGI come from the germline V gene. This CDR3 contains 12 residues. V was clipped by 5 bases and J by 2 bases, with 6 bases between them. The DNA of the CDR3 is TGTGCCAGCAGTACGATTAACACTGAAGCTTTCTTT. This sequence encodes CASSTINTEAFF.

Regarding this clone: At the DNA level, this CDR3 is encoded by other sequences in the same sample as well. V and J are TRBV25-1 and TRBJ1-2; possible D gene TRBD1, 6 bases. Trimming cost V 4 bases and J 2 bases, with 8 bases left between them. Per the germline V gene, CDR1 is MGHDK and CDR2 is SYGVNS. This CDR3 comprises 13 residues. The CDR3 sequence: CASSGTGNYGYTF. The CDR3 DNA is TGTGCCAGCAGTGGTACAGGGAACTATGGCTACACCTTC.